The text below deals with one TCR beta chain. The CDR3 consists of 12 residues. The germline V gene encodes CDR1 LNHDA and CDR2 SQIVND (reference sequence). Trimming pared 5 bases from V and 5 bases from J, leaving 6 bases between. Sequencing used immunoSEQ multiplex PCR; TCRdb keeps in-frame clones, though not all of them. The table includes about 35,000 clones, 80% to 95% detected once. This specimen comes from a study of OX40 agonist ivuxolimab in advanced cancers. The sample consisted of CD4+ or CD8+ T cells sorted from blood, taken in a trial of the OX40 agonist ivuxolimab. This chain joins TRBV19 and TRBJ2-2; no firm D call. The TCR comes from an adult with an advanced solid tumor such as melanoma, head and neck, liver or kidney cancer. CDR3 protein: CASSLETGELFF. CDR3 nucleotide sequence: TGTGCCAGTAGTCTCGAGACCGGGGAGCTGTTTTTT.